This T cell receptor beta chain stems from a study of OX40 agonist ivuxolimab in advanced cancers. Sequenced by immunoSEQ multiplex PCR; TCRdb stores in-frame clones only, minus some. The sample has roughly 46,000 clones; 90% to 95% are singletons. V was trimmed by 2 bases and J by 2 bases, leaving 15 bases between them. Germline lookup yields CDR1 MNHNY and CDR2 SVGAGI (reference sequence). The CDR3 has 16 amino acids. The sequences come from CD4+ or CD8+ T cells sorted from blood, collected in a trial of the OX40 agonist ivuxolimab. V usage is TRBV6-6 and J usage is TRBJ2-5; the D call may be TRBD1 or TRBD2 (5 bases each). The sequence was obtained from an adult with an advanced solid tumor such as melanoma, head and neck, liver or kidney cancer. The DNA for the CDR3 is TGTGCCAGCAGTTACCCCCATGGGGACCCTCAAGAGACCCAGTACTTC. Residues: CASSYPHGDPQETQYF.